This TCR beta chain was identified during a study of cytotoxic CD8 clonotypes in ibrutinib-treated CLL. Turning to the study itself: Mean productive templates were under 270,000; mean productive rearrangements were around 91,000.

Notes on this clone: Its antigen is currently unknown.

Germline V gives CDR1 SGHRS, CDR2 YFSETQ. Trimming removed 2 bases at V and 0 bases at J, with 5 bases between. The CDR3 covers 14 residues. Generated by immunoSEQ multiplex PCR, the TCRdb table keeps only in-frame clones and is missing some. This repertoire shows approximately 60,000 clones, roughly 49% found once; its top ten account for under 30%. General study results and limits: Clonality was elevated at ibrutinib response and had returned toward baseline at progression. Sustained-remission and progressing patients' sampling times differed.

The source was PBMCs, collected at disease progression, from a patient treated with ibrutinib. This sequence originates from a human donor with chronic lymphocytic leukemia. The chain uses TRBV5-1 and TRBJ2-2; no clear D gene. DNA for the CDR3: TGCGCCAGCAGCTTAAACTCGAACACCGGGGAGCTGTTTTTT. Translated, it gives CASSLNSNTGELFF.